This TCR beta chain was captured in a study of ipilimumab plus nivolumab after autologous stem cell transplantation (dated by TCRdb to the early 2020s). In terms of the full investigation: Trial patients received a median of about five ipilimumab doses and about 8 nivolumab doses. The DLBCL cohort included primary refractory and relapsed disease, with 18-month progression-free survival of approximately 87% and 28% respectively. The trial enrolled patients with high-risk diffuse large B cell lymphoma, mature T cell lymphoma, or multiple myeloma undergoing autologous transplant. Thirty-five patients made up the trial's intent-to-treat population.

Libraries came from the immunoSEQ multiplex PCR assay. Drawn from immuneACCESS, this table holds only the in-frame rearrangements with V and J called that TCRdb kept. Clones are partly lost; checked studies trace under half to an unresolved V gene and leave the rest unexplained. Recorded for this sample are about 9,700 clones; around 84% of them occurred a single time. The ten largest clones represent approximately 8.9% of the sample. The germline V gene gives CDR1 as SGHTA and CDR2 as FQGTGA. Its CDR3 holds 15 amino acids, cysteine through phenylalanine. Here the CDR3 DNA is all that survives: 45 bases in frame from base 1. Cut back by 5 bases and 6 bases, the V and J ends lie 17 bases apart. This clone showed up just once. Its specific antigen is unknown. Base qualities are not provided; no much larger clone lies one nucleotide away. What the research found in general, with its limitations: Per the authors, a biologic rationale for further study of the post-transplant checkpoint inhibition approach was offered by T cell receptor repertoire, regulatory T cell phenotype and gut microbiota profiles. Combined checkpoint inhibition as post-transplant consolidation was concluded by the authors to appear tolerable.

Starting 14 to 28 days after the autologous transplant, patients began checkpoint therapy, which included ipilimumab at 1 mg/kg intravenously on day 1 of selected weeks. Nivolumab was administered at 3 mg/kg intravenously on day 1 of weeks 1, 4, 7, 10, and every two weeks through week 26. Combined checkpoint inhibition with ipilimumab and nivolumab as consolidation after autologous stem cell transplantation was tested in a Phase Ib clinical trial. The clonotype originates from a male donor with diffuse large B-cell lymphoma. The chain uses TRBV7-3 and TRBJ2-1, with the D segment identity uncertain. Specimen: PBMCs, collected in a trial of ipilimumab plus nivolumab as post-transplant consolidation. CDR3 protein: CASSPRPSEINEQFF. Read as DNA, the sequence is TGTGCCAGCAGCCCTAGACCGTCCGAGATCAATGAGCAGTTCTTC.